This record concerns one TCR beta chain sequence. The entry originates in a study of T cell changes during pregnancy in multiple sclerosis. Here immunoSEQ multiplex PCR was the method, and the copy in TCRdb shows in-frame clones only, minus some. The sample consists of tens of thousands of clones, roughly nine tenths of them appearing once. J gave up 4 bases and V 0 bases, and 3 bases lay outside the gene matches. The CDR3 sequence is 16 residues long. Germline values: CDR1 MGHRA, CDR2 YSYEKL. The sample was peripheral blood, taken in the first trimester of pregnancy. This chain links TRBV4-1 with TRBJ1-1; 12 bases are shared with TRBD1. This receptor was obtained from a female donor in good health, enrolled as a control in a pregnancy study. This CDR3 is CASSQDRDRGPTEAFF. In DNA form, the CDR3 reads TGCGCCAGCAGCCAAGATCGGGACAGGGGGCCCACTGAAGCTTTCTTT.